One sample yielded the 9 T cell receptor beta chains listed below, sequenced in a study of blood T cell repertoires in COVID-19. Generated by immunoSEQ multiplex PCR, the TCRdb table keeps only in-frame clones and is missing some. Of roughly 370,000 clones detected, 85% to 90% appear once; the ten largest clones hold roughly 9.4%. Source material: PBMCs or T cells enriched from blood (not recorded which). The receptor set was obtained from a woman aged 45-65 years who had recovered from COVID-19.

The V and J genes are TRBV19 and TRBJ2-2; possibly TRBD2 for D (6 bases). The CDR3 loop spans 16 amino acids. Germline loops: CDR1 LNHDA, CDR2 SQIVND (reference sequence). V was cut by 11 bases and J by 5 bases, with 24 bases left in between. In nucleotides, the CDR3 is TGTGCCGGAGGGTTGGGGGGACTTAGAGGGACCGGGGAGCTGTTTTTT. Protein sequence: CAGGLGGLRGTGELFF.

The rearrangement joins TRBV19 to TRBJ2-5; D might be TRBD2 (5 bases). V was cut by 4 bases and J by 7 bases, with 13 bases left in between. This CDR3 is 13 amino acids long. Germline V gene sequence: CDR1 LNHDA, CDR2 SQIVND (reference sequence). DNA of the CDR3: TGTGCCAGTAGTACCACTAGTGTGGGGACCCAGTACTTC. It specifies CASSTTSVGTQYF.

The chain links TRBV2 to TRBJ2-2; TRBD1 is a possible D gene (5 bases). The CDR3 extends over 14 amino acids. Trimming stripped 7 bases from V and 2 bases from J, with 11 bases between. Germline V gene data show CDR1 as SNHLY and CDR2 as FYNNEI. CDR3 coding DNA: TGTGCCAGCATGGCCAGGGTAAACACCGGGGAGCTGTTTTTT. Amino acid sequence: CASMARVNTGELFF.

This CDR3 reads CASSTTGFSYNSPLHF. The DNA of the CDR3 is TGTGCCAGCAGCACGACAGGGTTCTCCTATAATTCACCCCTCCACTTT. V gene TRBV28 combines with J gene TRBJ1-6; 7 bases are a match to TRBD1. This CDR3 region has 16 residues. V dropped 6 bases and J dropped 0; count of bases not matched to a gene: 5. CDR1 is MDHEN, CDR2 SYDVKM, per germline.

The chain joins TRBV3-1 (or the pseudogene TRBV3-2) to TRBJ1-6; a weak D match, TRBD1 (5 bases). The CDR3 totals 15 residues. The germline V gene encodes CDR1 LGHDT and CDR2 YNNKEL (reference sequence). With 4 bases removed from V and 3 bases from J, the gap between germline ends came to 10 bases. CDR3 residues: CASSPGGIYNSPLHF. CDR3 bases: TGTGCCAGCAGCCCGGGGGGTATCTATAATTCACCCCTCCACTTT.

The rearrangement joins TRBV28 to TRBJ1-5; D possibly corresponds to TRBD1 (5 bases). Germline loops: CDR1 MDHEN, CDR2 SYDVKM. Trimming cost V 3 bases and J 8 bases, with 17 bases left between them. There are 15 residues in the CDR3. This CDR3 is CASSFLWGERKPQHF. CDR3 sequence (DNA): TGTGCCAGCAGTTTTCTGTGGGGGGAGCGGAAGCCCCAGCATTTT.

The rearrangement uses TRBV6-2 or TRBV6-3 and TRBJ2-2, with TRBD2 matching 9 bases. There are 15 residues in the CDR3. From germline, CDR1 is MNHEY and CDR2 SVGEGT. The junction had 3 bases not matched to a gene; V was cut back by 3 bases and J by 4 bases. The CDR3 sequence is CASSYSGGFTGELFF. The CDR3 DNA reads as TGTGCCAGCAGTTATAGCGGGGGTTTCACCGGGGAGCTGTTTTTT.

J is TRBJ2-7 and V is TRBV20-1, with TRBD2 as a possible D gene (7 bases). This CDR3 is built from 14 residues. From germline, CDR1 is DFQATT and CDR2 SNEGSKA (reference sequence). V gave up 3 bases and J gave up 6 bases, with 18 bases separating them. This chain's CDR3 is CSASFGGAVTEQYF. The CDR3 nucleotides are TGCAGTGCTAGTTTTGGGGGGGCCGTAACCGAGCAGTACTTC.

J is TRBJ1-1 and V is TRBV21-1; the listed D gene, TRBD1, was not tested against the DNA. TRBV21-1 is reported as a pseudogene. This CDR3 comprises 17 residues. The CDR3 region is CASSKAGADQENTEAFF. The CDR3 DNA reads TGTGCCAGCAGCAAAGCGGGGGCAGATCAAGAGAACACTGAAGCTTTCTTT.